This TCR beta chain originates from a study of T cells after yellow fever vaccination. Study findings and constraints: Reappearance after the booster was seen for most primary-vaccination clones, at 96% CD4 and less than 90% CD8.

TCRdb ran MiXCR on the 5' RACE reads and lists one entry per CDR3 protein. The sample records 120,000 or so distinct CDR3 sequences, 8% to 10% being singletons. This clonotype was observed many times. Its specificity is not known. Here the sequenced sample was CD8+ T cells sorted from PBMCs, taken on the day of the yellow fever booster vaccination. The TCR sequence derives from a young man who received the YFV17D yellow fever vaccine.

This CDR3 is CASSYGLAADEQFF. CDR3 nucleotides: TGTGCCAGCAGTTACGGGCTAGCGGCGGATGAGCAGTTCTTC. The chain recombines TRBV6-2 or TRBV6-3 with TRBJ2-1; 7 bases are shared with TRBD2. The trim removed 2 bases at V and 8 bases at J, leaving 6 bases unmatched. The CDR3 covers 14 residues. CDR1 and CDR2 from the germline V gene are MNHEY and SVGEGT.